Below, 28 T cell receptor beta chains from the same sample are listed, as sequenced in a study of T cell responses to AZD1222 COVID-19 vaccine. TCRdb keeps only in-frame clones here, not all; method: immunoSEQ multiplex PCR. The sample gives around 150,000 clones, 92% of which show up once; roughly 0.98% is in the top ten. The source was peripheral blood, collected 28 days after the second AZD1222 dose. The source is an adult who received the AZD1222 COVID-19 vaccine.

J is TRBJ1-1 and V is TRBV10-3, with 9 bases identical to TRBD1. The CDR3 is 15 residues long. Germline V gene data show CDR1 as ENHRY and CDR2 as SYGVKD. The V and J ends lost 6 bases and 5 bases, in that order; junction bases with no gene match: 10. The CDR3 DNA is TGTGCCATCAGCCTACAGGGGGCAGGTGGAACTGAAGCTTTCTTT. It translates to CAISLQGAGGTEAFF.

The J gene is TRBJ1-4, the V gene TRBV13; D is ambiguous. The CDR3 has 13 residues. Looked up from germline, CDR1 is PRHDT and CDR2 is FYEKMQ (reference sequence). V was trimmed by 0 bases and J by 8 bases, leaving 7 bases between them. CDR3 loop: CASSLGSVEKLFF. The CDR3 DNA sequence: TGTGCCAGCAGCTTAGGGTCGGTGGAAAAACTGTTTTTT.

The rearrangement uses TRBV9 and TRBJ1-1; 7 positions match TRBD1. The germline V gene has CDR1 SGDLS and CDR2 YYNGEE. The CDR3 has 14 residues. V shed 4 bases and J 5 bases; nucleotides not matched to a gene: 8. The CDR3 region is CASSTGQEGTEAFF. For the CDR3, the DNA is TGTGCCAGCAGCACAGGACAGGAGGGAACTGAAGCTTTCTTT.

V is TRBV29-1 and J is TRBJ1-1; D uncertain. Looked up from germline, CDR1 is SQVTM and CDR2 is ANQGSEA. The CDR3 totals 12 residues. V was cut by 3 bases and J by 1 base, with 6 bases left in between. CDR3 amino acids: CSVDRGNTEAFF. The CDR3 bases are TGCAGCGTTGATCGGGGGAACACTGAAGCTTTCTTT.

The chain recombines TRBV19 with TRBJ1-4; TRBD1 might be the D (5 bases). Germline assignment: CDR1 LNHDA and CDR2 SQIVND (reference sequence). V lost 5 bases to trimming and J lost 7 bases, with 14 bases between them. CDR3 length equals 14 residues. CDR3 DNA: TGTGCCAGTAGTTTACAGGCCGTTTCTGAAAAACTGTTTTTT. Residues: CASSLQAVSEKLFF.

The chain uses TRBV6-1 and TRBJ1-4; unclear D gene. The CDR3 totals 15 residues. V was cut by 0 bases and J by 5 bases, with 10 bases left in between. Germline assignment: CDR1 MNHNS and CDR2 SASEGT. For the CDR3, the DNA is TGTGCCAGCAGTGAAGCGGTCAGGCGGAATGAAAAACTGTTTTTT. Its translation: CASSEAVRRNEKLFF.

The gene calls are TRBV5-7 and TRBJ2-1; D is perhaps TRBD1 or TRBD2 (5 bases each). TRBV5-7 qualifies as an ORF whose function is uncertain. The CDR3 runs 13 residues. V lost 4 bases and J 5 bases, leaving 10 bases between the germline ends. As DNA, the CDR3 is TGTGCCAGCAGCAAGGGACCGAACAATGAGCAGTTCTTC. This sequence encodes CASSKGPNNEQFF.

The chain's CDR3 is CASSGPGQGILNTIYF. CDR3 DNA: TGTGCCAGCAGCGGCCCAGGACAGGGAATTTTGAACACCATATATTTT. The chain recombines TRBV9 with TRBJ1-3; TRBD1 matches at 8 bases. Germline V gene lookup returns CDR1 SGDLS and CDR2 YYNGEE. V dropped 3 bases and J dropped 7; count of bases not matched to a gene: 12. This CDR3 region has 16 residues. Drawing the rest from reference TRBV9 and TRBJ1-3, the complete variable domain is DSGVTQTPKHLITATGQRVTLRCSPRSGDLSVYWYQQSLDQGLQFLIQYYNGEERAKGNILERFSAQQFPDLHSELNLSSLELGDSALYFCASSGPGQGILNTIYFGEGSWLTVV.

This clone was seen a single time. The chain is built from TRBV3-1 (or the pseudogene TRBV3-2) and TRBJ1-5; 7 bases are a match to TRBD1. Germline V CDR1 and CDR2: LGHDT, YNNKEL (reference sequence). The length of the CDR3 is 16 residues. V lost 1 base to trimming and J lost 4 bases; unmatched junction nucleotides: 7. In nucleotides, the CDR3 is TGTGCCAGCAGCCAAGGGTGGGGACAGAGGAATCAGCCCCAGCATTTT. This gives the protein CASSQGWGQRNQPQHF.

This clone was seen once. The V gene is TRBV6-2 or TRBV6-3, the J gene TRBJ2-7; D might be TRBD1 or TRBD2, each matching 6 bases. Trimming pared 5 bases from V and 5 bases from J, leaving 13 bases between. This CDR3 has 13 amino acids. The V gene's germline CDR1 is MNHEY and CDR2 SVGEGT. The CDR3 loop reads CASSPYREDEQYF. The CDR3 region has the DNA TGTGCCAGCAGTCCGTACAGGGAGGACGAGCAGTACTTC.

The chain employs TRBV7-2 and TRBJ2-5, with TRBD2 matching 10 bases. The CDR3 is 18 residues long. The V and J ends lost 4 bases and 2 bases, in that order; junction bases with no gene match: 13. Looked up from germline, CDR1 is SGHTA and CDR2 is FQGNSA. CDR3 DNA sequence: TGTGCCAGCAGCTATGCCTTAGCGGGGGGCGGGGAACAAGAGACCCAGTACTTC. Amino acids: CASSYALAGGGEQETQYF.

The chain carries TRBV7-9 and TRBJ1-1; D is uncertain. V was shortened by 3 bases and J by 6 bases, with 8 bases between the two germline ends. The length of the CDR3 is 12 residues. The germline CDR1 and CDR2 sequences are SEHNR and FQNEAQ (reference sequence). The CDR3 DNA follows: TGTGCCAGCAGCTTTCCACTGGCTGAAGCTTTCTTT. Its protein is CASSFPLAEAFF.

The V gene is TRBV6-6, the J gene TRBJ2-1, with a possible D match to TRBD2 (6 bases). The CDR3 contains 15 residues. Trimming stripped 0 bases from V and 5 bases from J, with 11 bases between. CDR1 MNHNY and CDR2 SVGAGI come from the germline V gene (reference sequence). The CDR3 coding sequence is TGTGCCAGCAGTTACTCGAGGGGACTGCACAATGAGCAGTTCTTC. Translation gives CASSYSRGLHNEQFF.

The rearrangement joins TRBV9 to TRBJ2-7; D may be TRBD1 or TRBD2 (5 bases each). The germline V and J ends were trimmed by 2 bases and 3 bases, with 15 bases remaining between them. This CDR3 spans 15 amino acids. Germline assignment: CDR1 SGDLS and CDR2 YYNGEE. In nucleotides, the CDR3 is TGTGCCAGCAGCGTGAGGGACGGAGGATTCTACGAGCAGTACTTC. It yields the protein CASSVRDGGFYEQYF.

The V and J genes are TRBV5-1 and TRBJ2-5; no definite D call. Germline V gene data show CDR1 as SGHRS and CDR2 as YFSETQ. Trimming took 3 bases from V and 0 from J, leaving 12 bases between them. The length of the CDR3 is 15 residues. The CDR3 nucleotides read TGCGCCAGCAGCTCATCCGGACGGCACCAAGAGACCCAGTACTTC. It encodes CASSSSGRHQETQYF.

The chain uses TRBV2 and TRBJ2-2; no clear D gene. This CDR3 contains 13 residues. CDR1 and CDR2 from the germline V gene are SNHLY and FYNNEI. V was trimmed by 3 bases and J by 5 bases, leaving 7 bases between them. CDR3 sequence reads: CASSERLTGELFF. In DNA form, the CDR3 reads TGTGCCAGCAGTGAGAGGTTAACCGGGGAGCTGTTTTTT.

The chain links TRBV7-2 to TRBJ1-1; D gene unclear. Trimming took off 5 bases at V and 0 bases at J, with 7 bases between the two ends. CDR1 is SGHTA, CDR2 FQGNSA, per germline. The CDR3 is made up of 13 amino acids. CDR3 DNA sequence: TGTGCCAGCAGCGCGGCTATGAACACTGAAGCTTTCTTT. This encodes CASSAAMNTEAFF.

In DNA, the CDR3 is TGTGCCAGTAGTCGGGGAGACTATGGCTACACCTTC. Amino acids: CASSRGDYGYTF. The chain employs TRBV19 and TRBJ1-2; no firm D call. Trimming pared 5 bases from V and 3 bases from J, leaving 7 bases between. The CDR3 is 12 residues long. Per germline, CDR1 LNHDA and CDR2 SQIVND (reference sequence).

J is TRBJ2-1 and V is TRBV10-1, with a possible D match to TRBD2 (5 bases). CDR1 WNHNN and CDR2 SYGVQD come from the germline V gene (reference sequence). V was trimmed by 3 bases and J by 7 bases, leaving 16 bases between them. The CDR3 has 15 residues. The CDR3 sequence: CASSEASYLRNEQFF. For the CDR3, the DNA is TGCGCCAGCAGTGAAGCTAGCTACCTCAGGAATGAGCAGTTCTTC.

The chain uses TRBV2 and TRBJ2-7; 9 positions agree with TRBD1. CDR1 and CDR2 (germline): SNHLY, FYNNEI. Losses at the gene ends were 5 bases for V and 4 bases for J; bases not matched to a gene: 18. The CDR3 runs 18 residues. The CDR3 coding sequence is TGTGCCAGCAGTCTTGGGCCCAATTTAGGGACAGGGTTTTACGAGCAGTACTTC. Translated, it gives CASSLGPNLGTGFYEQYF.

The chain has TRBV12-5 and TRBJ1-2, with D maybe TRBD1 (5 bases). The V gene lost 4 bases and the J gene lost 6 bases, with 9 bases spanning the gap. The CDR3 totals 12 residues. From germline, CDR1 is LGHNT and CDR2 FRNRAP. The CDR3 DNA reads as TGTGCTAGTGGTTGGGACGGTGATGGCTACACCTTC. The encoded protein is CASGWDGDGYTF.

At least ten counts were recorded for this clone. The chain recombines TRBV4-1 with TRBJ1-2; D unresolved. Germline CDR1 reads MGHRA; CDR2 reads YSYEKL. The CDR3 is made up of 16 amino acids. Trimming cost V 1 base and J 3 bases, with 15 bases left between them. The CDR3 region has the DNA TGCGCCAGCAGCCAAGTAGCGGCAAAAAGAGACTATGGCTACACCTTC. Encoded protein: CASSQVAAKRDYGYTF.

This clone was counted between two and nine times. The rearrangement joins TRBV27 to TRBJ1-1; no reliable D call. Trimming removed 7 bases at V and 5 bases at J, with 14 bases between. CDR1 is MNHEY, CDR2 SMNVEV, per germline (reference sequence). The CDR3 totals 13 residues. CDR3 sequence reads: CASTLGRGTEAFF. As DNA, the CDR3 is TGTGCCAGCACCCTAGGGCGGGGAACTGAAGCTTTCTTT.

The chain links TRBV2 to TRBJ1-1; 8 nucleotides align to TRBD1. The germline V gene encodes CDR1 SNHLY and CDR2 FYNNEI. This CDR3 region has 13 residues. V shed 11 bases, J shed 5 bases, and the junction held 10 bases outside the gene matches. The CDR3 DNA reads as TGTGCCGGCTCTCAGGGGGCAGGTACTGAAGCTTTCTTT. It yields the protein CAGSQGAGTEAFF.

This chain joins TRBV10-3 and TRBJ2-7; TRBD2 agrees at 14 bases. The CDR3 totals 16 residues. V gave up 6 bases and J gave up 5 bases; unmatched junction bases: 9. Germline lookup yields CDR1 ENHRY and CDR2 SYGVKD. CDR3 coding DNA: TGTGCCATCAGGTTTGGACTAGCGGGGGGCATGGACGAGCAGTACTTC. The encoded protein is CAIRFGLAGGMDEQYF.

The rearrangement uses TRBV29-1 and TRBJ2-2; D is undetermined. Germline V gene lookup returns CDR1 SQVTM and CDR2 ANQGSEA. The CDR3 covers 12 residues. Trimming shortened V by 2 bases and J by 6 bases, and 7 bases separated the two germline ends. The CDR3 DNA sequence: TGCAGCGTTGAAAAGTTTTCCGGGGAGCTGTTTTTT. Translating gives CSVEKFSGELFF.

The chain uses TRBV6-5 and TRBJ2-6; 7 bases map to TRBD1. This CDR3 comprises 15 residues. Germline V gives CDR1 MNHEY, CDR2 SVGAGI. Trimming at V came to 5 bases and at J to 1 base, leaving 2 bases not matched to a gene. The CDR3 spells CASSPTGSGANVLTF. The CDR3 DNA follows: TGTGCCAGCAGTCCGACAGGGTCTGGGGCCAACGTCCTGACTTTC.

The chain has TRBV5-1 and TRBJ2-5; 7 nucleotides line up with TRBD1. The CDR3 spans 16 residues. The germline CDR1 and CDR2 sequences are SGHRS and YFSETQ. Germline trimming cut 2 bases from V and 2 bases from J; bases unmatched to any gene: 9. CDR3 residues: CASSFSTGEPQETQYF. CDR3 bases: TGCGCCAGCAGCTTCTCTACAGGGGAACCACAAGAGACCCAGTACTTC.